A selection of T cell receptor beta chains follows, all from one sample in a study of blood T cell repertoires in COVID-19. This table comes from immunoSEQ multiplex PCR, and its TCRdb copy is limited to in-frame clones, with some not included. The data show around 120,000 clones, with about 80% seen just once and less than 7.5% held by the top ten. The material sequenced was peripheral blood. All receptors derive from a man aged 65-85 years with acute or convalescent COVID-19. Both conserved end residues are part of each CDR3. The D gene is left open where the match is weak. Clone sizes are given selectively: once, few, many, or a class where the clone is expanded.

V: TRBV14
J: TRBJ2-1
D: .
size: .
DNA: TGTGCCAGCAGCCAAGATCGGCTAGCTGCTTCTTCGGTCTACAATGAGCAGTTCTTC
CDR3: CASSQDRLAASSVYNEQFF

V: TRBV7-9
J: TRBJ1-2
D: .
size: .
DNA: TGTGCCAGCAGCTTCCTACTAGGGACACACTCTTATGGCTACACCTTC
CDR3: CASSFLLGTHSYGYTF

V: TRBV11-2
J: TRBJ1-6
D: TRBD1
size: .
DNA: TGTGCCAGCAGCGCGACGGGACAGAATTCACCCCTCCACTTT
CDR3: CASSATGQNSPLHF

V: TRBV10-1
J: TRBJ1-5
D: TRBD1
size: .
DNA: TGCGCCAGCAGGGCAACCGGGACAGGGGCCTTCAATCAGCCCCAGCATTTT
CDR3: CASRATGTGAFNQPQHF

V: TRBV5-1
J: TRBJ2-7
D: .
size: .
DNA: TGCGCCAGCAGCATACCCTCTAGCGATGAAGAGCAGTACTTC
CDR3: CASSIPSSDEEQYF

V: TRBV9
J: TRBJ1-3
D: TRBD1
size: .
DNA: TGTGCCAGCAGTGGTGGGACAGGGGCGAGTGGAAACACCATATATTTT
CDR3: CASSGGTGASGNTIYF

V: TRBV19
J: TRBJ2-7
D: TRBD1
size: .
DNA: TGTGCCAGTAGTATGGGCCAGGGGGCGCTTGGTGAGCAGTACTTC
CDR3: CASSMGQGALGEQYF

V: TRBV5-6
J: TRBJ1-4
D: .
size: .
DNA: TGTGCCAGCAGCTTGCAAGGGGCTGCAACTAATGAAAAACTGTTTTTT
CDR3: CASSLQGAATNEKLFF

V: TRBV7-9
J: TRBJ2-7
D: TRBD1
size: once
DNA: TGTGCCAGCAGCCCATGGACAGGGGAATACGAGCAGTACTTC
CDR3: CASSPWTGEYEQYF

V: TRBV29-1
J: TRBJ2-5
D: .
size: .
DNA: TGCAGCGTTGGTGGGGCAACCCAAGAGACCCAGTACTTC
CDR3: CSVGGATQETQYF

V: TRBV10-1
J: TRBJ1-5
D: TRBD1
size: .
DNA: TGCGCCAGCCAACAGGGGCGCCGGGATCAGCCCCAGCATTTT
CDR3: CASQQGRRDQPQHF

V: TRBV6-2/TRBV6-3
J: TRBJ2-7
D: TRBD1
size: .
DNA: TGTGCCAGCAGTTCCTTACCCGGGACAGGGGGGTACGAGCAGTACTTC
CDR3: CASSSLPGTGGYEQYF

V: TRBV28
J: TRBJ1-4
D: TRBD1
size: .
DNA: TGTGCCAGCAGTCCCCCGGGACAGACTGAAAAACTGTTTTTT
CDR3: CASSPPGQTEKLFF

V: TRBV19
J: TRBJ2-1
D: .
size: .
DNA: TGTGCCAGTAACTTGGGAGCCTTCTACAATGAGCAGTTCTTC
CDR3: CASNLGAFYNEQFF

V: TRBV5-6
J: TRBJ1-2
D: TRBD1
size: .
DNA: TGTGCCAGCAGCTTGGAGACAGGGAATTATGGCTACACCTTC
CDR3: CASSLETGNYGYTF

V: TRBV30
J: TRBJ1-2
D: .
size: .
DNA: TGTGCCTGGAGTGTACGGGGGGCTTGGGGCTACACCTTC
CDR3: CAWSVRGAWGYTF

V: TRBV2
J: TRBJ1-5
D: TRBD1
size: few
DNA: TGTGCCAGCAGCGGACAGGGTAGTTACAATCAGCCCCAGCATTTT
CDR3: CASSGQGSYNQPQHF

V: TRBV11-2
J: TRBJ2-1
D: .
size: .
DNA: TGTGCCAGCAGCCGTACCCGCCGGGGCAATGAGCAGTTCTTC
CDR3: CASSRTRRGNEQFF

V: TRBV6-6
J: TRBJ1-6
D: TRBD1
size: .
DNA: TGTGCCAGCAGCCCAGGGACAGGGGTGGGGAATTCACCCCTCCACTTT
CDR3: CASSPGTGVGNSPLHF

V: TRBV28
J: TRBJ2-4
D: TRBD2
size: .
DNA: TGTGCCAGCCAGACCGGCGGGGGGGGTAAAAACATTCAGTACTTC
CDR3: CASQTGGGGKNIQYF

V: TRBV21-1
J: TRBJ2-3
D: .
size: .
DNA: TGTGCCAGCAGCAAAGAACGGGTTAAGGCGGGGGGGCTAACAGATACGCAGTATTTT
CDR3: CASSKERVKAGGLTDTQYF

V: TRBV10-1
J: TRBJ2-7
D: TRBD2
size: .
DNA: TGCGCCAGCAGTGAACTTAGACTAGCGGAAGGGTACGAGCAGTACTTC
CDR3: CASSELRLAEGYEQYF

V: TRBV4-1
J: TRBJ2-3
D: .
size: .
DNA: TGCGCCAGCAGCCAAGATAGCGGTACCTCAATCACAGATACGCAGTATTTT
CDR3: CASSQDSGTSITDTQYF

V: TRBV5-1
J: TRBJ2-7
D: .
size: .
DNA: TGCGCCAGCAGCTTACGCCCGACAGGACAAAATTTAAACTCCTACGAGCAGTACTTC
CDR3: CASSLRPTGQNLNSYEQYF

V: TRBV18
J: TRBJ1-5
D: .
size: .
DNA: TGTGCCAGCTCACCAATACAGGGTACGAATCAGCCCCAGCATTTT
CDR3: CASSPIQGTNQPQHF

V: TRBV24-1
J: TRBJ2-1
D: TRBD1
size: .
DNA: TGTGCCACCGATAAGGGGGCTTTTAGTGAGCAGTTCTTC
CDR3: CATDKGAFSEQFF

V: TRBV28
J: TRBJ1-5
D: .
size: .
DNA: TGTGCCAGCAGACAGTCGAATAGCAATCAGCCCCAGCATTTT
CDR3: CASRQSNSNQPQHF

V: TRBV7-2
J: TRBJ2-5
D: TRBD2
size: .
DNA: TGTGCCAGCACCATGAGTAGCGGGGGGGCCTGGGAGACCCAGTACTTC
CDR3: CASTMSSGGAWETQYF

V: TRBV20-1
J: TRBJ1-4
D: .
size: once
DNA: TGCAGTGCTAGTGGGGGCGCGAGGGAAAAACTGTTTTTT
CDR3: CSASGGAREKLFF

V: TRBV5-1
J: TRBJ2-7
D: .
size: once
DNA: TGCGCCAGCAGCTTGCTGCCCAACAGGGAACTTGGGGAGCAGTACTTC
CDR3: CASSLLPNRELGEQYF

V: TRBV7-9
J: TRBJ2-7
D: TRBD1
size: .
DNA: TGTGCCAGCAGAGGACAGGAGTCCTACGAGCAGTACTTC
CDR3: CASRGQESYEQYF